These 18 T cell receptor beta chains were sequenced from one sample in a study of blood T cell repertoires in COVID-19. The data were produced by immunoSEQ multiplex PCR, yet TCRdb's version contains in-frame clones alone and is incomplete. In the table there are tens of thousands of clones, about 73% of which are singletons. The sequencing sample was made of peripheral blood. The source is a man between 60 and 75 years old with acute or convalescent COVID-19.

The V call is TRBV28, the J call TRBJ2-7; TRBD2 might be the D (5 bases). CDR3 length: 10 residues. CDR1 and CDR2 from the germline V gene are MDHEN and SYDVKM. The V end was cut by 6 bases, the J end by 5 bases, with 5 bases between. In nucleotides, the CDR3 is TGTGCCAGCAGCGGGAACGAGCAGTACTTC. Its protein is CASSGNEQYF.

V usage is TRBV5-1 and J usage is TRBJ2-1; perhaps TRBD2 as D (5 bases). Germline CDR1 and CDR2: SGHRS and YFSETQ. This CDR3 spans 14 amino acids. V lost 5 bases and J 7 bases, leaving 16 bases between the germline ends. CDR3 residues: CASSPEDPWNEQFF. The CDR3 nucleotides are TGCGCCAGCAGTCCGGAGGACCCGTGGAATGAGCAGTTCTTC.

The chain combines TRBV5-4 with TRBJ2-5; 9 bases match TRBD2. Germline V gene data show CDR1 as SGHNT and CDR2 as YYREEE (reference sequence). This CDR3 comprises 15 residues. V trimming: 4 bases; J trimming: 2 bases; junction bases outside the gene matches: 6. This CDR3 reads CASSGLTSGQETQYF. The CDR3 DNA is TGTGCCAGCAGCGGATTAACTAGCGGGCAAGAGACCCAGTACTTC.

The chain is built from TRBV14 and TRBJ2-7; TRBD2 agrees at 7 bases. The CDR3 has 13 residues. The V segment lost 6 bases and the J segment 1 base; nucleotides outside the gene matches: 3. The germline gives CDR1 SGHDN, CDR2 FVKESK. CDR3 amino acids: CASSREASYEQYF. Here the CDR3 DNA reads TGTGCCAGCAGTCGGGAGGCATCCTACGAGCAGTACTTC.

This sequence joins TRBV9 and TRBJ1-2, with D maybe TRBD1 (6 bases). Trimming left V 2 bases short and J 8 bases short, with 16 bases between. Per the germline V gene, CDR1 is SGDLS and CDR2 is YYNGEE. The CDR3 extends over 14 amino acids. The CDR3 protein is CASSVDDTGFGYTF. The CDR3 DNA is TGTGCCAGCAGCGTGGATGATACAGGGTTCGGCTACACCTTC.

The V call is TRBV6-1, the J call TRBJ2-3; D unclear. There are 11 residues in the CDR3. Trimming took off 2 bases at V and 6 bases at J, with 3 bases between the two ends. Germline V CDR1 and CDR2: MNHNS, SASEGT. In DNA, the CDR3 is TGTGCCAGCAGTGAATCGGATACGCAGTATTTT. The encoded protein is CASSESDTQYF.

The V gene is TRBV5-1, the J gene TRBJ2-7; TRBD1 agrees at 11 bases. CDR3 length equals 15 residues. Trimming cost V 0 bases and J 4 bases; bases outside gene matches: 3. CDR1 and CDR2 from the germline V gene are SGHRS and YFSETQ. This CDR3 reads CASSLGTGGIYEQYV. The DNA of the CDR3 is TGCGCCAGCAGCTTGGGGACAGGGGGCATTTACGAGCAGTACGTC.

The J gene is TRBJ2-5, the V gene TRBV9, with 8 bases matching TRBD2. This CDR3 region has 14 residues. Trimming took 3 bases from V and 7 from J; bases not matched to a gene: 8. Germline V lookup: CDR1 SGDLS, CDR2 YYNGEE. The CDR3 region is CASSALGRAGTQYF. CDR3 sequence (DNA): TGTGCCAGCAGCGCACTCGGGAGGGCCGGGACCCAGTACTTC.

The rearrangement links TRBV5-1 to TRBJ1-5, with D maybe TRBD1 (5 bases). The germline gives CDR1 SGHRS, CDR2 YFSETQ. V shed 2 bases and J shed 4 bases, with 13 bases lying between them. The CDR3 length is 15 residues. The CDR3 DNA follows: TGCGCCAGCAGCTTCGGAGTAGGGGCAAATCAGCCCCAGCATTTT. Protein product: CASSFGVGANQPQHF.

This chain connects TRBV10-1 to TRBJ2-2; D ambiguous. The CDR3 totals 12 residues. Germline V CDR1 and CDR2: WNHNN, SYGVQD (reference sequence). The V end lost 8 bases, the J end lost 2 bases, and 6 bases lay between the germline ends. The CDR3 region has the DNA TGCGCCAGCGGGCCAAACACCGGGGAGCTGTTTTTT. It specifies CASGPNTGELFF.

In its sample, this clone was seen once. J is TRBJ2-4 and V is TRBV28; 10 bases match TRBD1. J gave up 4 bases and V 8 bases, and 11 bases lay outside the gene matches. The CDR3 consists of 16 residues. CDR1 MDHEN and CDR2 SYDVKM come from the germline V gene. This CDR3 reads CASGLSRTGGKNIQYF. The CDR3 DNA follows: TGTGCCAGCGGCCTTTCAAGGACAGGGGGTAAAAACATTCAGTACTTC.

The chain uses TRBV11-3 and TRBJ2-1; D is perhaps TRBD1 (6 bases). Germline values: CDR1 SGHNT, CDR2 YENEEA. The CDR3 sequence is 14 residues long. Trimming took off 5 bases at V and 7 bases at J, with 15 bases between the two ends. The CDR3 reads CASSPTGGSNEQFF. In DNA form, the CDR3 reads TGTGCCAGCAGCCCCACTGGGGGCTCGAATGAGCAGTTCTTC.

The genes are TRBV3-1 (or the pseudogene TRBV3-2) and TRBJ2-7, with 7 bases fitting TRBD1. Looked up from germline, CDR1 is LGHDT and CDR2 is YNNKEL (reference sequence). The V segment lost 5 bases and the J segment 3 bases; nucleotides outside the gene matches: 10. The CDR3 has 15 residues. The chain's CDR3 is CASSKPGQIGYEQYF. In nucleotides, the CDR3 is TGTGCCAGCAGCAAACCGGGACAGATAGGCTACGAGCAGTACTTC.

The chain employs TRBV30 and TRBJ1-5; TRBD1 agrees at 8 bases. The CDR3 length is 13 residues. CDR1 and CDR2 (germline): GTSNPN, SVGIG (reference sequence). V shed 7 bases and J 5 bases; nucleotides not matched to a gene: 7. The CDR3 protein is CASGTGVDQPQHF. The CDR3 bases are TGTGCCTCGGGGACAGGTGTTGATCAGCCCCAGCATTTT.

In its sample, this clone was seen a few times. The chain's CDR3 is CASSPFYEQYF. CDR3 in DNA: TGTGCCAGCAGTCCATTCTACGAGCAGTACTTC. The rearrangement uses TRBV6-2 or TRBV6-3 and TRBJ2-7; no reliable D call. Trimming removed 5 bases from V and 3 bases from J, with 5 bases in between. CDR3 length: 11 residues. The germline V gene has CDR1 MNHEY and CDR2 SVGEGT.

The V and J genes are TRBV28 and TRBJ2-4; D gene uncertain. The CDR3 extends over 12 amino acids. CDR1 MDHEN and CDR2 SYDVKM come from the germline V gene. Deletions cut 5 bases from V and 0 bases from J, with 2 bases between. CDR3 nucleotide sequence: TGTGCCAGCAGTCTAGCCAAAAACATTCAGTACTTC. It translates to CASSLAKNIQYF.

This clone has more than one count but fewer than ten. The V gene is TRBV3-1 (or the pseudogene TRBV3-2), the J gene TRBJ2-6, with D uncertain. V lost 0 bases, J lost 0 bases, and 3 bases lay in between. CDR3 length: 15 amino acids. Germline CDR1 is LGHDT and CDR2 is YNNKEL (reference sequence). The CDR3 protein is CASSQDRSGANVLTF. The CDR3 DNA follows: TGTGCCAGCAGCCAAGACCGCTCTGGGGCCAACGTCCTGACTTTC.

This clone showed up just once. The chain couples TRBV5-1 to TRBJ2-3; TRBD1 matches 7 bases. Per germline, CDR1 SGHRS and CDR2 YFSETQ. V gave up 3 bases and J gave up 0 bases; unmatched junction bases: 7. This CDR3 region has 16 residues. The CDR3 region is CASSWTGTASTDTQYF. CDR3 sequence (DNA): TGCGCCAGCAGCTGGACGGGGACAGCTAGCACAGATACGCAGTATTTT.